The T cell receptor (beta chain) under discussion was sequenced for a study of OX40 agonist ivuxolimab in advanced cancers. Clones were sequenced by immunoSEQ multiplex PCR, and TCRdb holds only the in-frame ones, with some missing. This table holds roughly 19,000 clones, around three quarters found once. Trimming took off 5 bases at V and 0 bases at J, with 3 bases between the two ends. Germline V gene data show CDR1 as LGHNA and CDR2 as YNFKEQ. The CDR3 contains 12 residues. The chain links TRBV4-2 to TRBJ2-3; D is unclear. Specimen: CD4+ or CD8+ T cells sorted from blood, collected in a trial of the OX40 agonist ivuxolimab. This receptor was identified in an adult with an advanced solid tumor such as melanoma, head and neck, liver or kidney cancer. The CDR3 DNA sequence: TGTGCCAGCAGCTTGAGCACAGATACGCAGTATTTT. This gives the protein CASSLSTDTQYF.